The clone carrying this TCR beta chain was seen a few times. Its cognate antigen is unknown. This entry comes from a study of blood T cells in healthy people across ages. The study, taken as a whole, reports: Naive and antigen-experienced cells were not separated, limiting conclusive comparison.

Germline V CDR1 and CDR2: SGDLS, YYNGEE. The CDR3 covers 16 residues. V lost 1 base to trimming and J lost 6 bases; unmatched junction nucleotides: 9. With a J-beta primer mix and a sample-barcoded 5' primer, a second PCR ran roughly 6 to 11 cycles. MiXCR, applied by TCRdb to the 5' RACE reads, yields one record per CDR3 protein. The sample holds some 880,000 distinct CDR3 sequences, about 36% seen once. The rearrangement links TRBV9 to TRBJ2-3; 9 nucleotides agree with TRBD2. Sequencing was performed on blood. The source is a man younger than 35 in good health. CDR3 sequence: CASSVLGGGASDTQYF. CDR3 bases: TGTGCCAGCAGCGTATTAGGCGGGGGGGCCTCGGATACGCAGTATTTT. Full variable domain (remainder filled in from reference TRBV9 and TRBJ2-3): DSGVTQTPKHLITATGQRVTLRCSPRSGDLSVYWYQQSLDQGLQFLIQYYNGEERAKGNILERFSAQQFPDLHSELNLSSLELGDSALYFCASSVLGGGASDTQYFGPGTRLTVL.